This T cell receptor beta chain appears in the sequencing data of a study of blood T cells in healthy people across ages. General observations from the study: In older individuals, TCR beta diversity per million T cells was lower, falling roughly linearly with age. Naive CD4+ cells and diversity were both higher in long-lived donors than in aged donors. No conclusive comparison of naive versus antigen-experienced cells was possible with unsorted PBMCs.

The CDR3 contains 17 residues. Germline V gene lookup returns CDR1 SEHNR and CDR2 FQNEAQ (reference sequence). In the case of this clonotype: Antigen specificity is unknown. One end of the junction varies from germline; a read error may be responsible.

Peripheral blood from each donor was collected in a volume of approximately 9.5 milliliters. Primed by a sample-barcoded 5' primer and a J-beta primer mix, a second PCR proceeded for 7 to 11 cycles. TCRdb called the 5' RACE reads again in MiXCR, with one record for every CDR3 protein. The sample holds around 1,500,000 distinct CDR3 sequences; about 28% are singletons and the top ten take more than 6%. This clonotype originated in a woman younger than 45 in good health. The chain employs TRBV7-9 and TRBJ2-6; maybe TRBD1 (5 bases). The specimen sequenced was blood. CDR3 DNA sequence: TGTGCCAGCAGCTGGTGGCAGGGAAACGGTGGGGCCAACGTCCAGACTTTC. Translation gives CASSWWQGNGGANVQTF.